These 11 T cell receptor beta chains were all obtained from the same sample, sequenced in a study of blood T cell repertoires in COVID-19. The repertoire was sequenced with immunoSEQ multiplex PCR; TCRdb's copy has only in-frame clones and lacks some. The table shows fewer than 250,000 clones, with approximately 84% occurring only once. Sequenced sample: peripheral blood. These receptors originate from a woman in her forties or fifties with active or convalescent COVID-19.

The rearrangement uses TRBV11-2 and TRBJ2-3, with D hard to call. V was pared by 5 bases and J by 5 bases, with 5 bases between. CDR3 length: 11 residues. Germline CDR1 reads SGHAT; CDR2 reads FQNNGV. This CDR3 is CASSQLDTQYF. The CDR3 region has the DNA TGTGCCAGCAGCCAGTTAGATACGCAGTATTTT. The full variable domain, rest sourced from reference TRBV11-2 and TRBJ2-3, is EAGVAQSPRYKIIEKRQSVAFWCNPISGHATLYWYQQILGQGPKLLIQFQNNGVVDDSQLPKDRFSAERLKGVDSTLKIQPAKLEDSAVYLCASSQLDTQYFGPGTRLTVL.

The chain carries TRBV28 and TRBJ2-1; 8 bases map to TRBD1. V was clipped by 2 bases and J by 13 bases; unmatched bases: 7. The CDR3 loop spans 13 amino acids. Germline CDR1 reads MDHEN; CDR2 reads SYDVKM. As DNA, the CDR3 is TGTGCCAGCAGTTTAAACTCCGACAGGGGCCAGTTCTTC. It encodes CASSLNSDRGQFF.

This sequence joins TRBV5-4 and TRBJ1-2; 9 nucleotides align to TRBD1. Trimming took 2 bases from V and 6 from J; bases not matched to a gene: 5. This CDR3 region has 14 residues. CDR1 and CDR2 from the germline V gene are SGHNT and YYREEE (reference sequence). Here the CDR3 reads CASSLTGGTDGYTF. CDR3 nucleotides: TGTGCCAGCAGCTTAACAGGGGGCACCGATGGCTACACCTTC.

The genes are TRBV24-1 and TRBJ2-1, with 7 bases matching TRBD1. CDR3 length: 17 residues. Germline V gives CDR1 KGHDR, CDR2 SFDVKD. V gave up 4 bases and J gave up 4 bases; unmatched junction bases: 12. The CDR3 region is CATSEGWGQTGYNEQFF. In nucleotides, the CDR3 is TGTGCCACCAGTGAAGGGTGGGGACAGACGGGGTACAATGAGCAGTTCTTC.

The gene calls are TRBV27 and TRBJ1-6; no definite D call. Trimming removed 2 bases from V and 7 bases from J, with 3 bases in between. This CDR3 has 12 residues. Germline V lookup: CDR1 MNHEY, CDR2 SMNVEV (reference sequence). The CDR3 sequence: CASSLLNSPLHF. The CDR3 DNA follows: TGTGCCAGCAGTTTACTCAATTCACCCCTCCACTTT.

The genes are TRBV28 and TRBJ1-2; D uncertain. Trimming left V 5 bases short and J 4 bases short, with 17 bases between. The germline CDR1 and CDR2 sequences are MDHEN and SYDVKM. This CDR3 contains 15 residues. CDR3 nucleotide sequence: TGTGCCAGCAGTACCCCCGGGAAGGGCGTCTATGGCTACACCTTC. This sequence encodes CASSTPGKGVYGYTF.

The gene calls are TRBV27 and TRBJ2-3, with D possibly being TRBD2 (5 bases). V lost 3 bases, J lost 0 bases, and 7 bases lay in between. CDR1 is MNHEY, CDR2 SMNVEV, per germline (reference sequence). The CDR3 loop spans 14 amino acids. The CDR3 region is CASSLERSTDTQYF. The CDR3, as DNA: TGTGCCAGCAGTTTGGAGCGGAGCACAGATACGCAGTATTTT.

The V call is TRBV20-1, the J call TRBJ2-5; D remains ambiguous. The CDR3 contains 11 residues. Trimming shortened V by 3 bases and J by 2 bases, and 4 bases separated the two germline ends. From germline, CDR1 is DFQATT and CDR2 SNEGSKA (reference sequence). The CDR3 protein is CSASGQETQYF. CDR3 coding DNA: TGCAGTGCTAGCGGGCAAGAGACCCAGTACTTC.

This clone has more than one count but fewer than ten. The chain is built from TRBV12-5 and TRBJ2-7; D remains unclear. The CDR3 runs to 13 residues. The germline V and J ends were trimmed by 4 bases and 5 bases, with 12 bases remaining between them. Germline loops: CDR1 LGHNT, CDR2 FRNRAP. CDR3 sequence reads: CASGSYLIDEQYF. The DNA for the CDR3 is TGTGCTAGTGGTTCTTACTTGATCGACGAGCAGTACTTC.

The CDR3 DNA is TGTGCCACCAGTGAACGGGGGGCCGAGCAGTTCTTC. It is translated as CATSERGAEQFF. This chain joins TRBV24-1 and TRBJ2-1; D perhaps matches TRBD2 (7 bases). This CDR3 comprises 12 residues. Germline V gene sequence: CDR1 KGHDR, CDR2 SFDVKD. V lost 4 bases to trimming and J lost 10 bases, with 10 bases between them.

V gene TRBV2 combines with J gene TRBJ2-6; possible D gene TRBD2, 5 bases. CDR1 and CDR2 from the germline V gene are SNHLY and FYNNEI. This CDR3 is 17 amino acids long. Trimming cost V 7 bases and J 0 bases, with 16 bases left between them. The CDR3 here is CASNLAEVPSGANVLTF. The CDR3 nucleotides read TGTGCCAGCAATCTTGCGGAGGTGCCCTCTGGGGCCAACGTCCTGACTTTC.